The clone carrying this T cell receptor beta chain was seen a handful of times. The method was immunoSEQ multiplex PCR; TCRdb's version includes in-frame clones alone and lacks a portion of them. Among under 250,000 clones listed, approximately 80% were seen once. This CDR3 contains 16 residues. Trimming removed 1 base at V and 0 bases at J, with 10 bases between. The germline V gene has CDR1 LGHNA and CDR2 YNFKEQ. This entry is derived from a study of blood T cell repertoires in COVID-19. Study-wide context: COVID-19 samples from acute and convalescent phases originated in the United States, Italy and Spain. In each case, the material was cDNA or gDNA derived from T cells, B-cell-depleted T cells, or PBMCs.

Material for sequencing was peripheral blood. V is TRBV4-2 and J is TRBJ1-3, with no clear D. This receptor was taken from a woman aged 18 to 35 with acute or convalescent COVID-19. Written as DNA, the CDR3 is TGTGCCAGCAGCCAAGCCCAGGTAACCTCTGGAAACACCATATATTTT. Its translation is CASSQAQVTSGNTIYF.